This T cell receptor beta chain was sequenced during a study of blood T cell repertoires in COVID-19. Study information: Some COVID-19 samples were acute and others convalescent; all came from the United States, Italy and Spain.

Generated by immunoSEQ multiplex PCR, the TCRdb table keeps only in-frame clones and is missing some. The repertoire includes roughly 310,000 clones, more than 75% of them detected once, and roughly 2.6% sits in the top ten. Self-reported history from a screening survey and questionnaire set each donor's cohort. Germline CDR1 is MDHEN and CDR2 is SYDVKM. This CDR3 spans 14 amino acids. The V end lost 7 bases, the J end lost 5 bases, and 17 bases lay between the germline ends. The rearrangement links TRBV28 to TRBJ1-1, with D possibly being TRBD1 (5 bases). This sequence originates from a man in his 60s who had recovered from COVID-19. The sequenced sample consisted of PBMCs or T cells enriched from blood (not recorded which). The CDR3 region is CASKPGLMSTEAFF. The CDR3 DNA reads TGTGCCAGCAAGCCGGGACTGATGTCGACTGAAGCTTTCTTT.